The T cell receptor beta chain under discussion was sequenced for a study of blood T cell repertoires in COVID-19 (TCRdb year 2020). At the level of the whole study: Samples from collaborators originated in the United States, Italy and Spain and spanned both the acute and convalescent phases of COVID-19. The prospective study material was composed of cDNA or gDNA derived from T cells, B-cell-depleted T cells, or PBMCs. Subjects who had been exposed to COVID-19, were actively infected with it, or had recovered from it provided the deeply sampled blood TCRbeta repertoires that made up the dataset. The repertoires were made available in a free public database intended to serve as a resource for research on the immune response to SARS-CoV-2. The samples were drawn from two sources: the first 160 participants of the ongoing ImmuneRACE study, and 1,200 or so subjects contributed by 6 global collaborators. The sample metadata nearly always contained a de-identified subject ID, COVID-19 status, age in years and sex. Where available, HLA class I and class II types were taken from metadata supplied by the sample provider and were not determined by assay-based typing. What the authors observed across the whole study: How much clinical and demographic metadata was included differed by source and by participant, and the metadata was provided uncurated.

TCRbeta CDR3 regions were amplified from genomic DNA by means of the immunoSEQ Assay, a bias-controlled multiplex PCR. The published analysis was carried out like this. The number of nucleated cells in each sample was estimated from the amplification of reference gene primers within the assay. To quantify the absolute abundance of each unique TCRbeta CDR3 rearrangement, sequence reads were collapsed and filtered. For each sample, productive Simpson clonality was calculated as the square root of Simpson's diversity index across productive rearrangements. TCRdb holds this immuneACCESS table with in-frame rearrangements only. Some clones are missing; in checked studies, unresolved V genes explain under half, and the rest has no known cause. V and J calls and clone size come straight from that table; D and trimming were deduced from the DNA. In this sample the table shows 85,000 to 110,000 clones, 84% of which occur a single time. Jointly, the top ten make up about 11% of the sample.

For this clone: The clone's antigen remains unknown. Within one base of it there is no much larger clone, and no base qualities were kept.

Whole blood was collected in K2EDTA tubes by collaborating institutions according to the institutions' own protocols. For TCRbeta analysis, collaborators shipped samples as frozen whole blood, isolated PBMCs, or DNA extracted from either of those sample types. Trimming at the junction amounts to 2 bases on V and 7 bases on J, and the germline ends lie 12 bases apart. Via the germline V gene, CDR1 is ENHRY and CDR2 SYGVKD. There are 14 amino acids in the CDR3, from cysteine to phenylalanine inclusive. Just the 42-base CDR3 DNA is kept, in frame starting at base 1. The receptor comes from a human donor in a cohort sampled during active COVID-19. The sequencing input was peripheral blood. The rearranged chain carries TRBV10-3 and TRBJ1-5; the D gene is perhaps TRBD1, on 5 matching bases. The base sequence is TGTGCCATCAGTGAGGGGAGGGGAGGCCAGCCCCAGCATTTT. This is translated as CAISEGRGGQPQHF.